What follows describes a single TCR beta chain. Methods used by the authors: Amplification of reference gene primers provided the estimated nucleated cell counts. Generated by immunoSEQ multiplex PCR, the TCRdb table keeps only in-frame clones and is missing some. That table furnishes V, J and clone size, whereas the DNA furnished D and trimming. This table has some 51,000 clones, about nine tenths appearing once. This sample is drawn from a study of blood T cell repertoires in COVID-19. In the study overall: COVID-19 samples, acute and convalescent, were from the United States, Italy and Spain. In each case, the material was cDNA or gDNA derived from T cells, B-cell-depleted T cells, or PBMCs.

Germline V gene lookup returns CDR1 SGDLS and CDR2 YYNGEE. V was pared by 6 bases and J by 2 bases, with 13 bases between. This CDR3 spans 14 amino acids. The chain combines TRBV9 with TRBJ2-3, with TRBD2 as a possible D gene (5 bases). What was sequenced was peripheral blood. The sequence came from a human donor with active COVID-19. The donor label of this sample is uncertain. CDR3 sequence reads: CASNEGTYTDTQYF. CDR3 DNA sequence: TGTGCCAGCAATGAGGGCACCTACACAGATACGCAGTATTTT.